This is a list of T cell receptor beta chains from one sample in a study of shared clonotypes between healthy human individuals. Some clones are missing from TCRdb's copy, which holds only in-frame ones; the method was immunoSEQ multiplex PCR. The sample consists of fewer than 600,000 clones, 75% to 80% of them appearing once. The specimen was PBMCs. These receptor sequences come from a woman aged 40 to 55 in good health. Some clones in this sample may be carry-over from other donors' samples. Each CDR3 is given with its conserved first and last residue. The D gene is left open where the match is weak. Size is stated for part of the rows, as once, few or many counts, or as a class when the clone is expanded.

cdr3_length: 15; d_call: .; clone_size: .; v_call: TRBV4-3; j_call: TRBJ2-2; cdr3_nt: TGCGCCAGCAGCCCACAGGTTCCCAACACCGGGGAGCTGTTTTTT; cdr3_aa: CASSPQVPNTGELFF
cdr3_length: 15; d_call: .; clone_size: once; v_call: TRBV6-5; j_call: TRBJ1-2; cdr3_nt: TGTGCCAGCAGTTACGCCGGGACGGACTACTATGGCTACACCTTC; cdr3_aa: CASSYAGTDYYGYTF
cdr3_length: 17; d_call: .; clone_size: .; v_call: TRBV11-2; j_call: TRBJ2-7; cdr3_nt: TGTGCCAGCAGCTCCAAGGGGGCGGGGTCCCTTCTGGTGGGGCAGTACTTC; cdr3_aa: CASSSKGAGSLLVGQYF
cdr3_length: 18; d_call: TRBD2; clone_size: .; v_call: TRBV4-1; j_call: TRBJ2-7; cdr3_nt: TGCGCCAGCAGCCAACTTCTTCTTACTAGCGGGCATACCTACGAGCAGTACTTC; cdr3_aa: CASSQLLLTSGHTYEQYF
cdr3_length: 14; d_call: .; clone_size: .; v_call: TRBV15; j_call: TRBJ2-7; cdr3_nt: TGTGCCACCAGCAGAGATCAGGGCTCCTACGAGCAGTACTTC; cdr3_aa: CATSRDQGSYEQYF
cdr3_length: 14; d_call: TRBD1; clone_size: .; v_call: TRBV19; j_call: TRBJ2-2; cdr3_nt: TGTGCCAGTAGGATCCAGGGGGTAGCCGGGGAGCTGTTTTTT; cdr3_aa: CASRIQGVAGELFF
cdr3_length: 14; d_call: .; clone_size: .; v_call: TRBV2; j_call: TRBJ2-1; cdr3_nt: TGTGCCAGCAGTGAAGCTCTCAACTACAATGAGCAGTTCTTC; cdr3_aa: CASSEALNYNEQFF
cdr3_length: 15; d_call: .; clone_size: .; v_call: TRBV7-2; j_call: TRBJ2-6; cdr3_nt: TGTGCCAGCAGCTTAGGAAAATCTGGGGCCAACGTCCTGACTTTC; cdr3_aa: CASSLGKSGANVLTF
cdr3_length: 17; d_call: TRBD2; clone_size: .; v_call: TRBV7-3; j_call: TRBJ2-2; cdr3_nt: TGTGCCAGCAGCTCAGGACTAGCGGGGACGAACACCGGGGAGCTGTTTTTT; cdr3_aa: CASSSGLAGTNTGELFF
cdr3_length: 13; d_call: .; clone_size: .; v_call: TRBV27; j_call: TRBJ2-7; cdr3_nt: TGTGCCAGCAGTTTACCGGACAAGAACGAGCAGTACTTC; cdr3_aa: CASSLPDKNEQYF
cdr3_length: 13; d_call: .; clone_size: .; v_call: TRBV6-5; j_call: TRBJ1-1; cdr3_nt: TGTGCCAGCAGTCCTACTCTGAACACTGAAGCTTTCTTT; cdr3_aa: CASSPTLNTEAFF
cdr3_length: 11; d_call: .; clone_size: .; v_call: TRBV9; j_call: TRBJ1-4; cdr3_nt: TGTGCCACCGGGGTATATGGAAAACTGTTTTTT; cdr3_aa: CATGVYGKLFF
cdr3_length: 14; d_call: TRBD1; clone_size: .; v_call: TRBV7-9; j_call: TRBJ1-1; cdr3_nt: TGTGCCAGCAGCTTAGCGGGACAGCACACTGAAGCTTTCTTT; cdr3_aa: CASSLAGQHTEAFF
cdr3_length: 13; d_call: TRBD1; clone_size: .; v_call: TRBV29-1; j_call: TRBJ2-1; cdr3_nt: TGCAGCGTTGCGGACAGGGGGGTTAATGAGCAGTTCTTC; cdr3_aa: CSVADRGVNEQFF
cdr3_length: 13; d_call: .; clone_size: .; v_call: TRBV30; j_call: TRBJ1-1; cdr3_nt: TGTGCCTGGAGTGTCTCCCTGAACACTGAAGCTTTCTTT; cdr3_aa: CAWSVSLNTEAFF
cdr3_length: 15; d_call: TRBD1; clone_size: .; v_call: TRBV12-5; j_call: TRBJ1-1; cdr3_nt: TGTGCTAGTGGTATGACAGGGGGCGGTTACACTGAAGCTTTCTTT; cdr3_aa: CASGMTGGGYTEAFF
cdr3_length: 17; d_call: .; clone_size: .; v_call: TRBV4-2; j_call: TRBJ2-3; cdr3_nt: TGTGCCAGCAGCCAAGTGTATGGAGCGCCCTCGACAGATACGCAGTATTTT; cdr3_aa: CASSQVYGAPSTDTQYF
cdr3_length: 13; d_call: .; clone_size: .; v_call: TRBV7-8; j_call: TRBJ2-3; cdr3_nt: TGTGCCAGCAGCTTAGCCCTCACAGATACGCAGTATTTT; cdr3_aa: CASSLALTDTQYF
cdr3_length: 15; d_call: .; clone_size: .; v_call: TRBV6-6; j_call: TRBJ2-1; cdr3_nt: TGTGCCACCGCACAGGGGCGGGAGAAGGATACTGAGCAGTTCTTC; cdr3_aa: CATAQGREKDTEQFF
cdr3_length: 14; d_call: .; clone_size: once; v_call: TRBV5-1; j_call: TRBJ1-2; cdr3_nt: TGCGCCAGCAGCCCCGACAGGTTCAATTATGGCTACACCTTC; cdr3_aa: CASSPDRFNYGYTF
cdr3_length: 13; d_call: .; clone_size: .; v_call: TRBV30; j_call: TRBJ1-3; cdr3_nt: TGTGCCTGGAGCGCCTCAGGGAGGGACACCATATATTTT; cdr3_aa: CAWSASGRDTIYF
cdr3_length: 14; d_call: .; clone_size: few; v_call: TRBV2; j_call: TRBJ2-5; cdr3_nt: TGTGCCAGCAGTACCGGACTGGCCCGGGAGACCCAGTACTTC; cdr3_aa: CASSTGLARETQYF
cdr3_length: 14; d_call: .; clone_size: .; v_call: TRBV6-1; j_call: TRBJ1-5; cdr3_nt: TGTGCCAGCACCCCGGGGGGAAGGGTTCAGCCCCAGCATTTT; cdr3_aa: CASTPGGRVQPQHF
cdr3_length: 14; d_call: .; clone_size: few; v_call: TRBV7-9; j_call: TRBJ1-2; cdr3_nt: TGTGCCAGCAGCTTAGAATGGGGGAACGGTGGCTACACCTTC; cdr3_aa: CASSLEWGNGGYTF
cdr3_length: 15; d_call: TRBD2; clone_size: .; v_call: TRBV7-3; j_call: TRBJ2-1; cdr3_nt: TGTGCCAGCAGCCGGGGACTACAGTACTACAATGAGCAGTTCTTC; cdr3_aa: CASSRGLQYYNEQFF
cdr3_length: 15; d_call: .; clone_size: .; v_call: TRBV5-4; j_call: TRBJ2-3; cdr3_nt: TGTGCCAGCAGCTTTAGAGCGGAACCCACGGATACGCAGTATTTT; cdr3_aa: CASSFRAEPTDTQYF
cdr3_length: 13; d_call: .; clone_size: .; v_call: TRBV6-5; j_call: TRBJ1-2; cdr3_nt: TGTGCCAGCAGTCCACGGGTAGTCTATGGCTACACCTTC; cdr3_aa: CASSPRVVYGYTF
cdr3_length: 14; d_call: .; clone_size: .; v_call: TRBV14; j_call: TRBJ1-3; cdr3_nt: TGTGCCAGCAGCCCCCGGACGGCTGGAAACACCATATATTTT; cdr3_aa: CASSPRTAGNTIYF
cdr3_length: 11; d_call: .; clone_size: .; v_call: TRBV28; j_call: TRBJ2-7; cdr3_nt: TGTGCCAGCAGTTTGAGGTACGAGCAGTACTTC; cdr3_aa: CASSLRYEQYF
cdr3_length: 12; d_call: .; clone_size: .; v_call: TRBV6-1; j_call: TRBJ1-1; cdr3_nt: TGTGCCAGCAGTTTGAGGGATACTGAAGCTTTCTTT; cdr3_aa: CASSLRDTEAFF
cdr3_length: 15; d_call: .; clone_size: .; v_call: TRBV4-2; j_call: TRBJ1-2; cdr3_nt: TGTGCCAGCAGCCAAGGAACCGTCGACACCTATGGCTACACCTTC; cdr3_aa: CASSQGTVDTYGYTF
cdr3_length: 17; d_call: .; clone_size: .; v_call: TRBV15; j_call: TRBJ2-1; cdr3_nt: TGTGCCACCAGCAGAGTGGCCATCCTAAGGGTGGACAATGAGCAGTTCTTC; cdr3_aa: CATSRVAILRVDNEQFF
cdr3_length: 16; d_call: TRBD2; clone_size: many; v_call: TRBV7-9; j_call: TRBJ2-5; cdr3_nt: TGTGCCAGCAGCTTATTTGCTAGCGGGAGGGGAGAGACCCAGTACTTC; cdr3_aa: CASSLFASGRGETQYF
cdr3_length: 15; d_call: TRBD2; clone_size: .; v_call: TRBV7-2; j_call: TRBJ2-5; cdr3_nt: TGTGCCAGCAGCCCAAGCGGGACTCGAAAAGAGACCCAGTACTTC; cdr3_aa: CASSPSGTRKETQYF
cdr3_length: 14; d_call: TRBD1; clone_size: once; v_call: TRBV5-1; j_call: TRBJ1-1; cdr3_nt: TGCGCCAGCAGCTTCGCAGGGGGAGACACTGAAGCTTTCTTT; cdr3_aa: CASSFAGGDTEAFF
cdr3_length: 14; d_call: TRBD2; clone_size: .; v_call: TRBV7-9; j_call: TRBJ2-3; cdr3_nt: TGTGCCAGCTCCTCTAGCGGGAGCCCCGATACGCAGTATTTT; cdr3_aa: CASSSSGSPDTQYF
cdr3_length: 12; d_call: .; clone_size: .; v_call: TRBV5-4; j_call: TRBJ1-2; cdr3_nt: TGTGCCAGCAGAGACGACAGCTATGGCTACACCTTC; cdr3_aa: CASRDDSYGYTF
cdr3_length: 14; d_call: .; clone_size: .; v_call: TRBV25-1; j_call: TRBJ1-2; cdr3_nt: TGTGCCAGCAGTGAATATCCAGACCTCTATGGCTACACCTTC; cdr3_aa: CASSEYPDLYGYTF
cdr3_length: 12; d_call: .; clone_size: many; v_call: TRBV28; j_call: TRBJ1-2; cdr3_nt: TGTGCCAGCAGTTTAGTACGGGATGGCTACACCTTC; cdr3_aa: CASSLVRDGYTF
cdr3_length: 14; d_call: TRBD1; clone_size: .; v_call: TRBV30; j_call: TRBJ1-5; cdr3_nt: TGTGCCTGGAGCTACGGGACAGGCAATCAGCCCCAGCATTTT; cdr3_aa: CAWSYGTGNQPQHF
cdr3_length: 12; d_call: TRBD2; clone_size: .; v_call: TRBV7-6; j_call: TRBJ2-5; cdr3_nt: TGTGCCAGCAGCCGGACTAGAGAGACCCAGTACTTC; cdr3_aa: CASSRTRETQYF
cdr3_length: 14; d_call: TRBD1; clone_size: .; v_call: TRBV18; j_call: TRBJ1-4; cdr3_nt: TGTGCCAGCTCACCAGACAGGGATGGGGAAAAACTGTTTTTT; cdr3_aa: CASSPDRDGEKLFF
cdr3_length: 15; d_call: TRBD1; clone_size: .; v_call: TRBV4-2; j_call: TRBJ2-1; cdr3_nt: TGTGCCAGCAGCCAATTGGGACAGGGACCTAATGAGCAGTTCTTC; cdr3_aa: CASSQLGQGPNEQFF
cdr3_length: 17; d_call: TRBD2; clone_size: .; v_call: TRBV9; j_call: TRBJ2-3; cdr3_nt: TGTGCCAGCAGCGTAGGTTCAAGCGGGAGAGTTACAGATACGCAGTATTTT; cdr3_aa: CASSVGSSGRVTDTQYF
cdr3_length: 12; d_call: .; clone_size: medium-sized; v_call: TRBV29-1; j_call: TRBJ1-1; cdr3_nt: TGCAGCGTTGCCGGGGGAATCGCTGAAGCTTTCTTT; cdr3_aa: CSVAGGIAEAFF